This T cell receptor beta chain stems from a study of blood T cell repertoires in COVID-19. Study-level background: Italy, Spain and the United States were the sources of the convalescent and acute COVID-19 samples. PBMCs, B-cell-depleted T cells, or T cells were the source of the cDNA or gDNA that made up the material.

Original data processing: Cell counts per sample came from amplifying reference gene primers. The protocol was immunoSEQ multiplex PCR, while the TCRdb copy is restricted to in-frame clones and leaves out a portion. The V and J calls and clone size come from that table; D and trimming were worked out from the DNA. The repertoire includes hundreds of thousands of clones, roughly 90% of them detected once, and 1.4% sits in the top ten. This clone was seen once. Material for sequencing was peripheral blood. This clonotype was obtained from a woman under 40 with active or convalescent COVID-19.

The CDR3 protein is CASTFRTEAFF. The CDR3 coding sequence is TGTGCCAGTACCTTCCGGACTGAAGCTTTCTTT. This chain joins TRBV19 and TRBJ1-1; D uncertain. Per the germline V gene, CDR1 is LNHDA and CDR2 is SQIVND (reference sequence). Trimming removed 7 bases from V and 5 bases from J, with 8 bases in between. The CDR3 runs to 11 residues.